This passage covers 25 T cell receptor beta chains from one sample sequenced in a study of spatial heterogeneity in lung cancer. Time point indicated: sample taken at primary tumor resection. These receptors' antigens are unknown. TCRdb itself ran the 5' RACE reads through MiXCR, one entry per CDR3 protein. Of 18,000 or so distinct CDR3 sequences in the sample, 9.6% are singletons; the top ten hold about a fifth. Findings and caveats of the study: The study found that expanded intratumoral alpha and beta TCR counts tracked tumor mutation counts.

This specimen was lung tumor tissue, taken at surgery. The receptors originated from a female donor with early-stage non-small cell lung cancer.

This clonotype occurred many times. This beta chain is a stray sequence in a library constructed for alpha chains; its clone size is not meaningful. The rearrangement uses TRBV12-3 or TRBV12-4 and TRBJ2-7; TRBD1 matches 7 bases. With 6 bases clipped from V and 2 bases from J, the junction kept 7 bases outside the gene matches. The CDR3 loop spans 14 amino acids. CDR3: CASRLQGRTYEQYF. The CDR3 DNA sequence: TGTGCCAGCAGATTACAGGGGAGAACCTACGAGCAGTACTTC.

This clonotype is deemed medium-sized. Because this beta chain is a stray read in a library intended to capture alpha chains, its abundance should not be given much weight. V usage is TRBV20-1 and J usage is TRBJ2-4; 9 bases match TRBD1. Germline trimming cut 5 bases from V and 5 bases from J; bases unmatched to any gene: 7. The CDR3 has 14 residues. Germline V gives CDR1 DFQATT, CDR2 SNEGSKA (reference sequence). The CDR3 sequence: CSAGGGTGQNIQYF. Here the CDR3 DNA reads TGCAGTGCTGGGGGAGGGACAGGGCAAAACATTCAGTACTTC.

This clonotype was detected many times. This beta chain is a stray sequence in a library constructed for alpha chains; its clone size is not meaningful. The chain has TRBV5-1 and TRBJ2-6; D assignment may be TRBD1 or TRBD2 (5 bases each). The germline CDR1 and CDR2 sequences are SGHRS and YFSETQ. The germline V and J ends were trimmed by 7 bases and 2 bases, with 10 bases remaining between them. The CDR3 contains 14 residues. The CDR3 spells CASGEGTGANVLTF. The CDR3 nucleotides are TGCGCCAGCGGAGAGGGGACTGGGGCCAACGTCCTGACTTTC. Based on the CDR3 plus reference TRBV5-1 and TRBJ2-6, the full variable domain is KAGVTQTPRYLIKTRGQQVTLSCSPISGHRSVSWYQQTPGQGLQFLFEYFSETQRNKGNFPGRFSGRQFSNSRSEMNVSTLELGDSALYLCASGEGTGANVLTFGAGSRLTVL.

In the case of this clonotype: As an off-target read in a library built for alpha chains, this beta chain has a frequency of little significance. The genes are TRBV6-4 and TRBJ2-5; D is uncertain. Trimming took 7 bases from V and 4 from J, leaving 16 bases between them. CDR1 is MRHNA and CDR2 is SNTAGT in the germline V gene. The CDR3 length is 14 residues. The CDR3 DNA reads as TGTGCCAGCACAAGTTGTGCTCGCGGAGAGACCCAGTACTTC. Translating it yields CASTSCARGETQYF.

This clonotype was seen at least ten times. Because this beta chain is a stray read in a library intended to capture alpha chains, its abundance should not be given much weight. The rearrangement links TRBV2 to TRBJ2-7, with D possibly being TRBD2 (6 bases). Germline loops: CDR1 SNHLY, CDR2 FYNNEI. The CDR3 covers 12 residues. Trimming took 7 bases from V and 2 from J, leaving 9 bases between them. CDR3 nucleotide sequence: TGTGCCAGCAAGGAGGGACCCTACGAGCAGTACTTC. It encodes CASKEGPYEQYF. Supplemented by reference TRBV2 and TRBJ2-7, the full variable domain reads EPEVTQTPSHQVTQMGQEVILRCVPISNHLYFYWYRQILGQKVEFLVSFYNNEISEKSEIFDDQFSVERPDGSNFTLKIRSTKLEDSAMYFCASKEGPYEQYFGPGTRLTVT.

In its sample, this clonotype was seen many times. This beta chain is a stray read from a library made for alpha chains; its abundance is not meaningful. The rearrangement links TRBV14 to TRBJ2-2; 9 bases fit TRBD2. The length of the CDR3 is 17 residues. V lost 3 bases to trimming and J lost 1 base; unmatched junction nucleotides: 6. Per the germline V gene, CDR1 is SGHDN and CDR2 is FVKESK. The DNA of the CDR3 is TGTGCCAGCAGCCATTACGGGACTAGCAAGAACACCGGGGAGCTGTTTTTT. Encoded protein: CASSHYGTSKNTGELFF. Full variable domain (rest looked up from reference TRBV14 and TRBJ2-2): EAGVTQFPSHSVIEKGQTVTLRCDPISGHDNLYWYRRVMGKEIKFLLHFVKESKQDESGMPNNRFLAERTGGTYSTLKVQPAELEDSGVYFCASSHYGTSKNTGELFFGEGSRLTVL.

This clonotype was seen at least ten times. This beta chain is a stray read from a library made for alpha chains; its abundance is not meaningful. The rearrangement joins TRBV10-3 to TRBJ2-1; D gene ambiguous. The germline V and J ends were trimmed by 4 bases and 3 bases, with 7 bases remaining between them. The CDR3 totals 13 residues. Germline loops: CDR1 ENHRY, CDR2 SYGVKD. The CDR3 DNA is TGTGCCATCAGTGGGTCAGACTACAATGAGCAGTTCTTC. Protein: CAISGSDYNEQFF.

This clonotype has only a few counts. For a library built for alpha chains, this beta chain is a stray read; little rests on its size. V gene TRBV7-2 combines with J gene TRBJ2-4, with 9 bases that match TRBD1. With 5 bases clipped from V and 8 bases from J, the junction kept 10 bases outside the gene matches. CDR1 and CDR2 (germline): SGHTA, FQGNSA. There are 15 residues in the CDR3. The CDR3 loop is CASSPQTGGGHIQYF. The CDR3 DNA follows: TGTGCCAGCAGCCCCCAAACAGGGGGCGGGCACATTCAGTACTTC.

This clonotype has at least ten counts. The library was built for alpha chains, so this beta chain is an off-target read and its size means little. The chain combines TRBV6-2 or TRBV6-3 with TRBJ2-2, with TRBD1 matching 9 bases. This CDR3 has 14 amino acids. Germline V gives CDR1 MNHEY, CDR2 SVGEGT. Losses at the gene ends were 8 bases for V and 3 bases for J; bases not matched to a gene: 4. The CDR3 region is CASHRGRDTGELFF. CDR3 DNA: TGTGCCAGCCACAGGGGGCGTGACACCGGGGAGCTGTTTTTT.

This clonotype was counted only a few times. Within a library made for alpha chains, this beta chain is off target, and its count is uninformative. The genes are TRBV5-1 and TRBJ2-5; D may be TRBD1 (6 bases). Per the germline V gene, CDR1 is SGHRS and CDR2 is YFSETQ. The CDR3 sequence is 14 residues long. V gave up 4 bases and J gave up 7 bases, with 17 bases separating them. The CDR3 here is CASSPDSGVVTQYF. DNA for the CDR3: TGCGCCAGCAGCCCGGACAGTGGAGTGGTGACCCAGTACTTC.

As concerns this clonotype: With the library built for alpha chains, this beta chain is off target and its frequency is not meaningful. The genes are TRBV6-1 and TRBJ1-2; D is possibly TRBD1 (5 bases). Trimming removed 4 bases from V and 4 bases from J, with 13 bases in between. CDR3 size: 14 residues. Per the germline V gene, CDR1 is MNHNS and CDR2 is SASEGT. The CDR3 region is CASSVGAQVYGYTF. CDR3 DNA sequence: TGTGCCAGCAGTGTAGGGGCGCAGGTCTATGGCTACACCTTC.

This clonotype was counted only a few times. This beta chain represents an off-target read in a library built for alpha chains; its size is of limited meaning. The rearrangement uses TRBV18 and TRBJ1-2; 11 bases line up with TRBD1. CDR1 and CDR2 (germline): KGHSH, LQKENI. The ends lost 3 bases at V and 4 bases at J; junction bases unmatched: 7. The CDR3 spans 16 residues. The CDR3 spells CASSPSRDRGIYGYTF. As DNA, the CDR3 is TGTGCCAGCTCACCTAGCCGGGACAGGGGGATCTATGGCTACACCTTC.

On this clonotype itself: In a library made to pick up alpha chains, this beta chain is a stray read with a size that means little. The rearrangement joins TRBV11-3 to TRBJ1-1; 10 bases align to TRBD1. With V trimmed by 5 bases and J by 7 bases, 4 bases remained unmatched. The V gene's germline CDR1 is SGHNT and CDR2 YENEEA. The CDR3 consists of 13 residues. The DNA for the CDR3 is TGTGCCAGCAGCGCCGGGACAGGGGATGAAGCTTTCTTT. Residues: CASSAGTGDEAFF.

This clonotype appeared a few times. Since the library was made to target alpha chains, this beta chain is a stray read and its abundance is not meaningful. The V call is TRBV21-1, the J call TRBJ1-1. TRBV21-1 is assigned pseudogene status. This CDR3 region has 15 residues. CDR3 protein: CASSKARRLNTEAFF. The CDR3 bases are TGTGCCAGCAGCAAAGCGCGACGGCTGAACACTGAAGCTTTCTTT.

To note about this clonotype: This beta chain is off target for a library built for alpha chains, so its abundance means little. The V gene is TRBV6-2 or TRBV6-3, the J gene TRBJ1-1; TRBD1 matches 8 bases. There are 15 residues in the CDR3. Germline CDR1 MNHEY, CDR2 SVGEGT. Trimming took 5 bases from V and 0 from J; bases not matched to a gene: 5. DNA for the CDR3: TGTGCCAGCAGTAAGGGGACAGGAGTGAACACTGAAGCTTTCTTT. Residues: CASSKGTGVNTEAFF.

Notes on this clonotype: Since it is a stray read in a library aimed at alpha chains, this beta chain has a size that is not meaningful. The V call is TRBV6-5, the J call TRBJ1-4, with a tentative D call TRBD1 (5 bases). Germline V lookup: CDR1 MNHEY, CDR2 SVGAGI. The CDR3 sequence is 15 residues long. V lost 0 bases to trimming and J lost 4 bases, with 9 bases between them. The CDR3 nucleotides read TGTGCCAGCAGTTACTCCTTCAGGGATAATGAAAAACTGTTTTTT. Amino acids: CASSYSFRDNEKLFF.

Remarks on this clonotype: This beta chain represents an off-target read in a library built for alpha chains; its size is of limited meaning. J is TRBJ2-7 and V is TRBV28, with 7 bases matching TRBD1. The CDR3 is made up of 12 amino acids. Germline V gene data show CDR1 as MDHEN and CDR2 as SYDVKM. The ends lost 7 bases at V and 5 bases at J; junction bases unmatched: 5. The CDR3 nucleotides read TGTGCCAGCACTGACAGGGTGCACGAGCAGTACTTC. The encoded protein is CASTDRVHEQYF.

Of note for this clonotype: This beta chain represents an off-target read in a library built for alpha chains; its size is of limited meaning. The J gene is TRBJ2-3, the V gene TRBV10-3; 9 nucleotides line up with TRBD2. The trim removed 4 bases at V and 8 bases at J, leaving 13 bases unmatched. The CDR3 spans 16 residues. Germline V lookup: CDR1 ENHRY, CDR2 SYGVKD. As DNA, the CDR3 is TGTGCCATCAGTGGAGGGATAGCGGGGGCAGGGGGTACGCAGTATTTT. Translation: CAISGGIAGAGGTQYF.

In its sample, this clonotype was seen a few times. Little can be read into the size of this beta chain, an off-target read in a library designed for alpha chains. This chain joins TRBV20-1 and TRBJ2-7; 8 positions agree with TRBD1. Germline-derived CDR1 and CDR2 are DFQATT and SNEGSKA (reference sequence). V lost 1 base to trimming and J lost 2 bases; unmatched junction nucleotides: 13. This CDR3 spans 17 amino acids. The CDR3 loop reads CSARAWTGNFTPYEQYF. CDR3 in DNA: TGCAGTGCTAGAGCCTGGACAGGGAACTTCACTCCCTACGAGCAGTACTTC.

This clonotype was seen many times. This beta chain is an off-target read within a library intended for alpha chains, so its frequency means little. V gene TRBV6-5 combines with J gene TRBJ2-7, with 11 bases aligning to TRBD1. Germline loops: CDR1 MNHEY, CDR2 SVGAGI. The ends lost 6 bases at V and 7 bases at J; junction bases unmatched: 8. The CDR3 length is 14 residues. CDR3 nucleotide sequence: TGTGCCAGCAGGTCCGGACAGGGGGCGGATGAGCAGTACTTC. Protein: CASRSGQGADEQYF.

This clonotype is medium-sized by share. Because the library targeted alpha chains, this beta chain is an off-target read whose size means little. The genes are TRBV28 and TRBJ2-3; either TRBD1 or TRBD2 may supply D (6 bases each). Germline-derived CDR1 and CDR2 are MDHEN and SYDVKM. Trimming took 5 bases from V and 3 from J, leaving 18 bases between them. The length of the CDR3 is 16 residues. Written as DNA, the CDR3 is TGTGCCAGCAGTCCCCTCGGGGGCGCAATAACAGATACGCAGTATTTT. Protein: CASSPLGGAITDTQYF.

This clonotype was seen ten or more times. This beta chain is off target for a library built for alpha chains, so its abundance means little. CDR3 sequence (DNA): TGTGCCAGCAACCCCCCGGCAGGGGGTAACTATGGCTACACCTTC. Amino acid sequence: CASNPPAGGNYGYTF. This rearrangement joins TRBV28 to TRBJ1-2; 7 positions match TRBD1. Germline CDR1 MDHEN, CDR2 SYDVKM. CDR3 size: 15 residues. J lost 1 base, V lost 7 bases, and 9 bases had no gene match.

This clonotype occurred a few times. The library was built for alpha chains, so this beta chain is an off-target read and its size means little. This chain links TRBV2 with TRBJ1-2; D may be TRBD1 (6 bases). The germline V and J ends were trimmed by 8 bases and 2 bases, with 15 bases remaining between them. This CDR3 region has 14 residues. The germline V gene encodes CDR1 SNHLY and CDR2 FYNNEI. The CDR3 nucleotides are TGTGCCAGCGGAGGACAGCCGGGGAACTATGGCTACACCTTC. Translating it yields CASGGQPGNYGYTF.

Turning to this clonotype: The library was built for alpha chains, so this beta chain is an off-target read and its size means little. The chain joins TRBV7-2 to TRBJ2-3; D might be TRBD1 (5 bases). This CDR3 is built from 15 residues. V was clipped by 1 base and J by 5 bases, with 13 bases between them. The germline gives CDR1 SGHTA, CDR2 FQGNSA. CDR3 DNA sequence: TGTGCCAGCAGCTTAGGGCAGGGTGGGCAAGATACGCAGTATTTT. It yields the protein CASSLGQGGQDTQYF. The variable domain in full, completed from reference TRBV7-2 and TRBJ2-3, reads GAGVSQSPSNKVTEKGKDVELRCDPISGHTALYWYRQSLGQGLEFLIYFQGNSAPDKSGLPSDRFSAERTGGSVSTLTIQRTQQEDSAVYLCASSLGQGGQDTQYFGPGTRLTVL.

This clonotype has a handful of counts. This beta chain was picked up by a library intended for alpha chains and is off target, so its count carries little meaning. The V and J genes are TRBV24-1 and TRBJ2-5; D is unclear. The CDR3 spans 12 residues. Germline V gene data show CDR1 as KGHDR and CDR2 as SFDVKD. V was trimmed by 5 bases and J by 5 bases, leaving 8 bases between them. The CDR3 bases are TGTGCCACCAGTGCCCAGACGGAGACCCAGTACTTC. It specifies CATSAQTETQYF.